Reported below is one T cell receptor beta chain. Its target is unknown. Trimming removed 4 bases from V and 7 bases from J; junction bases left unmatched: 8. Germline CDR1 is MDHEN and CDR2 is SYDVKM. This CDR3 region has 14 residues. This record comes from a study of response to subunit inactivated influenza vaccine. TCRdb reprocessed the RT-PCR reads via MiXCR and lists one record per CDR3 protein. The sample holds about 530,000 distinct CDR3 sequences; over 10% are singletons and the top ten take about an eighth. Findings of the study overall: Authors suggested each seasonal flu vaccination may recruit only limited numbers of new T cells.

This rearrangement joins TRBV28 to TRBJ2-7; the match to TRBD1 covers 9 bases. Sequencing used PBMCs from blood, obtained roughly 47 days after vaccination. The clonotype was recovered from a man between 50 and 59 years old who received an inactivated influenza vaccine. The CDR3 nucleotides read TGTGCCAGCAGTTCTATTTTCGGGACAGGGGAGCAGTACTTC. It translates to CASSSIFGTGEQYF.